The present entry profiles one TCR beta chain with its context. The data originate from a study of Graves' ophthalmopathy and Graves' hyperthyroidism. This CDR3 spans 14 amino acids. J was trimmed by 10 bases and V by 1 base; bases with no gene match: 7. Germline assignment: CDR1 LNHNV and CDR2 YYDKDF (reference sequence). Amplified TCR beta CDR3 regions were obtained using RNA transcripts as template. HTBI-primed first-round RT-PCR preceded second-round multiplex PCR. TCRdb called the multiplex PCR reads again in MiXCR, with one record for every CDR3 protein. The table includes about 550,000 distinct CDR3 sequences, under 45% detected once.

The sequence was obtained from an adult man with Graves' hyperthyroidism. What was sequenced was peripheral blood or thyroid tissue (not recorded which). This chain connects TRBV15 to TRBJ1-1; 9 bases agree with TRBD1. The CDR3 is CATSRVGTGTRAFF. The CDR3 DNA reads TGTGCCACCAGCAGAGTCGGGACAGGGACAAGAGCTTTCTTT. Variable domain in full (rest from reference TRBV15 and TRBJ1-1): DAMVIQNPRYQVTQFGKPVTLSCSQTLNHNVMYWYQQKSSQAPKLLFHYYDKDFNNEADTPDNFQSRRPNTSFCFLDIRSPGLGDTAMYLCATSRVGTGTRAFFGQGTRLTVV.